Listed here is a single T cell receptor beta chain. V lost 3 bases to trimming and J lost 1 base, with 10 bases between them. The CDR3 consists of 15 residues. CDR1 is MDHEN and CDR2 is SYDVKM in the germline V gene. Following extraction, RNA underwent reverse transcription to cDNA, which served as the sequencing template. Clones were sequenced by immunoSEQ multiplex PCR, and TCRdb holds only the in-frame ones, with some missing. The sample yields 80,000 to 100,000 clones, 35% to 50% seen once. The data originate from a study of CD8+ T cells in alopecia areata. Sequencing input: CD4+ T cells sorted from blood. The genes are TRBV28 and TRBJ2-4, with a possible D match to TRBD1 (6 bases). The TCR originated in a human donor with alopecia areata. The CDR3 DNA reads TGTGCCAGCAGTTTCCAGGGGCAGGCCAAAAACATTCAGTACTTC. It is translated as CASSFQGQAKNIQYF.